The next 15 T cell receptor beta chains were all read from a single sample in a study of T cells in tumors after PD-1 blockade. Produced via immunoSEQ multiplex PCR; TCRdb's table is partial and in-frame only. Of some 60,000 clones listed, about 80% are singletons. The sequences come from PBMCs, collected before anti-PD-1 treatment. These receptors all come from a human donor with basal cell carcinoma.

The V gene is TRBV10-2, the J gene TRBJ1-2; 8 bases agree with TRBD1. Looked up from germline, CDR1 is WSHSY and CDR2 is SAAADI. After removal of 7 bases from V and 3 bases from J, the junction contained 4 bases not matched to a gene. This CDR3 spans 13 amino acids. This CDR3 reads CASTGTGDYGYTF. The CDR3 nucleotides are TGCGCCAGCACAGGGACAGGTGACTATGGCTACACCTTC.

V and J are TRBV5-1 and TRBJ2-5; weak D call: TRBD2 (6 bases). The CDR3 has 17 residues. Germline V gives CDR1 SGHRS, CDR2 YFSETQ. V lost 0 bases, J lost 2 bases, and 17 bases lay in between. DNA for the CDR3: TGCGCCAGCAGCTTGGGCGTAGCCGCGGGAAAACAAGAGACCCAGTACTTC. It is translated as CASSLGVAAGKQETQYF. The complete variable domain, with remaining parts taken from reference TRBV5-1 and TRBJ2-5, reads KAGVTQTPRYLIKTRGQQVTLSCSPISGHRSVSWYQQTPGQGLQFLFEYFSETQRNKGNFPGRFSGRQFSNSRSEMNVSTLELGDSALYLCASSLGVAAGKQETQYFGPGTRLLVL.

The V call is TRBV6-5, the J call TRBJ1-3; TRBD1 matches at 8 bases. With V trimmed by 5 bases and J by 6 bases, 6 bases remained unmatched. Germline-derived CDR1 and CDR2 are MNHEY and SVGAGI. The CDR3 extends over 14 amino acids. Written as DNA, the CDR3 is TGTGCCAGCAGTCGGACAGGGTGGGTAAACACCATATATTTT. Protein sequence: CASSRTGWVNTIYF.

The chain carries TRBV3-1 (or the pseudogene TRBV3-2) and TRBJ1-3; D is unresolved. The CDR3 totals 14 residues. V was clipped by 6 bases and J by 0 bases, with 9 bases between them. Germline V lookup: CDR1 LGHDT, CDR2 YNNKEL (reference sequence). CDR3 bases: TGTGCCAGCAGTCCACAGAGCTCTGGAAACACCATATATTTT. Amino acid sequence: CASSPQSSGNTIYF.

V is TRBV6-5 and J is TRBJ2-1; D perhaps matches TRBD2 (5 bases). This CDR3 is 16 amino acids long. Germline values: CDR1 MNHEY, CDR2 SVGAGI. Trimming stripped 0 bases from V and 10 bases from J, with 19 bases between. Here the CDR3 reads CASSYSRDLRTSEQFF. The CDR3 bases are TGTGCCAGCAGTTACTCGAGGGATCTAAGGACCAGCGAGCAGTTCTTC.

The CDR3 coding sequence is TGTGCCAGCACCTCTGAAGAGACCCAGTACTTC. Protein product: CASTSEETQYF. The chain has TRBV6-5 and TRBJ2-5; D remains ambiguous. The CDR3 consists of 11 residues. Trimming took 7 bases from V and 3 from J, leaving 6 bases between them. Germline CDR1 reads MNHEY; CDR2 reads SVGAGI.

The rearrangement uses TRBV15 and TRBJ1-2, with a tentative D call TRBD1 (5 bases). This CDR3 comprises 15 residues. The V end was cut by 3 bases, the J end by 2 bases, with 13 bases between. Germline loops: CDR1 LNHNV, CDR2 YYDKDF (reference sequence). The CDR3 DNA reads TGTGCCACCAGCAGGGCCGGGACTCCGAACTATGGCTACACCTTC. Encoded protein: CATSRAGTPNYGYTF. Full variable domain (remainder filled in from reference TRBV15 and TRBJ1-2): DAMVIQNPRYQVTQFGKPVTLSCSQTLNHNVMYWYQQKSSQAPKLLFHYYDKDFNNEADTPDNFQSRRPNTSFCFLDIRSPGLGDTAMYLCATSRAGTPNYGYTFGSGTRLTVV.

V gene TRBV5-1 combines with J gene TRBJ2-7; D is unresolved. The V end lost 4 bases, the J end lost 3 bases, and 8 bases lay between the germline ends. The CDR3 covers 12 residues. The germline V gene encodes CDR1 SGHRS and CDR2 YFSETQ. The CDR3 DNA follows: TGCGCCAGCAGCGCCGACCACTACGAGCAGTACTTC. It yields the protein CASSADHYEQYF.

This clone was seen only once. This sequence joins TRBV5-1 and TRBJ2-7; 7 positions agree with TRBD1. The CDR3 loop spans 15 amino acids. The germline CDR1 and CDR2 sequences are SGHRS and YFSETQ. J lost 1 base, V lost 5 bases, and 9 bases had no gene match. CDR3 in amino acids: CASRSFLTGSYEQYF. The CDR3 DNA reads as TGCGCCAGCAGATCCTTTTTGACAGGGTCCTACGAGCAGTACTTC.

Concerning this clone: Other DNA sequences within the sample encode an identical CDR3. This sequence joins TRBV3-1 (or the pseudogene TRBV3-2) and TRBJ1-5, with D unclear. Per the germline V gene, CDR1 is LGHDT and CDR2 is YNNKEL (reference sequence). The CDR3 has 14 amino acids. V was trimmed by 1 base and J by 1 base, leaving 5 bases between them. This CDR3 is CASSQAGSNQPQHF. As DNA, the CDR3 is TGTGCCAGCAGCCAAGCGGGCAGCAATCAGCCCCAGCATTTT.

CDR3: CASSPDRGSSNQPQHF. CDR3 sequence (DNA): TGTGCCAGTAGTCCCGACAGGGGATCTAGCAATCAGCCCCAGCATTTT. The chain joins TRBV19 to TRBJ1-5; the match to TRBD1 covers 8 bases. This CDR3 comprises 16 residues. From germline, CDR1 is LNHDA and CDR2 SQIVND (reference sequence). The V segment lost 5 bases and the J segment 0 bases; nucleotides outside the gene matches: 6.

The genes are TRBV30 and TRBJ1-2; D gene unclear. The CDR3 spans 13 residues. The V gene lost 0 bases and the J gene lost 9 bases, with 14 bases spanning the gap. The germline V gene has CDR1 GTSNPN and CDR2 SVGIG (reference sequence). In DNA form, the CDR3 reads TGTGCCTGGAGTGTAACCGGGGTACGGAGCTACACCTTC. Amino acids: CAWSVTGVRSYTF.

DNA for the CDR3: TGTGCCAGCAGCGTAGGGCCAGGGGGGACCCTTTACGCAGATACGCAGTATTTT. Protein product: CASSVGPGGTLYADTQYF. The chain links TRBV9 to TRBJ2-3; possibly TRBD1 for D (7 bases). The CDR3 length is 18 residues. Trimming shortened V by 0 bases and J by 4 bases, and 21 bases separated the two germline ends. The germline CDR1 and CDR2 sequences are SGDLS and YYNGEE.

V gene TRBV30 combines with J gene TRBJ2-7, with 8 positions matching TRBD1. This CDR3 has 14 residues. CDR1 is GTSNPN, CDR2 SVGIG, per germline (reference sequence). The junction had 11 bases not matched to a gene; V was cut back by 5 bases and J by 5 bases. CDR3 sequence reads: CAWQGAEGFDEQYF. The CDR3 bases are TGTGCCTGGCAGGGGGCTGAGGGATTCGACGAGCAGTACTTC.

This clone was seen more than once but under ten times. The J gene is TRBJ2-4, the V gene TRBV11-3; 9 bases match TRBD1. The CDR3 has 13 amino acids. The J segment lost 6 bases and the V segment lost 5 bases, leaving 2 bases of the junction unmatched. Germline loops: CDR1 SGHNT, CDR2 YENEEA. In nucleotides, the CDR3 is TGTGCCAGCAGCCCGACAGGGGGAAACATTCAGTACTTC. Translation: CASSPTGGNIQYF.